The clone carrying this T cell receptor (beta chain) showed up just once. Its antigen remains unidentified. A far more abundant clone sits one base away, making this likely a read error. The record originates from a study of shared clonotypes between healthy human individuals. Study-wide results and caveats: It was only blood that was sampled, and tissue repertoires likely differ. An effect of sequencing depth on clonotype sharing among donors was expected.

CDR3 size: 13 residues. Germline loops: CDR1 GTSNPN, CDR2 SVGIG (reference sequence). Assay runs were performed at deep level. The protocol was immunoSEQ multiplex PCR, while the TCRdb copy is restricted to in-frame clones and leaves out a portion. Of fewer than 650,000 clones in the sample, 75% to 85% were seen once. The study enrolled healthy HIV-negative adults without recent acute infections or vaccinations as donors. The specimen was PBMCs. The clonotype was recovered from a woman between 40 and 55 years old in good health. Some clones in this sample may be carry-over from other donors' samples. The J gene is TRBJ1-2, the V gene TRBV30, with D uncertain. In DNA, the CDR3 is TGTGCCCGGAGTCCTGGCTTAAGCTATGGCTACACCTTC. Protein product: CARSPGLSYGYTF. The complete variable domain, with remaining parts taken from reference TRBV30 and TRBJ1-2, reads SQTIHQWPATLVQPVGSPLSLECTVEGTSNPNLYWYRQAAGRGLQLLFYSVGIGQISSEVPQNLSASRPQDRQFILSSKKLLLSDSGFYLCARSPGLSYGYTFGSGTRLTVV.